Following are 18 T cell receptor beta chains from one sample sequenced in a study of T cell responses to AZD1222 COVID-19 vaccine. Clones were read by immunoSEQ multiplex PCR, and TCRdb kept only the in-frame ones, dropping some. In the table there are approximately 150,000 clones, around 89% of which are singletons. The source material was peripheral blood, sampled on day 0 of AZD1222 vaccination. Source of these receptors: an adult in good health.

This chain links TRBV7-8 with TRBJ2-7; TRBD1 aligns across 10 bases. Trimming removed 5 bases from V and 7 bases from J; junction bases left unmatched: 11. Germline V lookup: CDR1 SGHVS, CDR2 FQNEAQ. The CDR3 is 15 amino acids. This CDR3 reads CASSLHRQGAREQYF. Written as DNA, the CDR3 is TGTGCCAGCAGCCTCCATCGACAGGGGGCGAGGGAGCAGTACTTC.

In nucleotides, the CDR3 is TGCGCCAGCAGCCAAGATAGCGGCCGCACCGGGGAGCTGTTTTTT. Its translation is CASSQDSGRTGELFF. This sequence joins TRBV4-1 and TRBJ2-2; D possibly corresponds to TRBD2 (6 bases). The CDR3 is 15 amino acids. Germline assignment: CDR1 MGHRA and CDR2 YSYEKL. The germline V and J ends were trimmed by 0 bases and 4 bases, with 9 bases remaining between them.

The V gene is TRBV5-5, the J gene TRBJ2-1; TRBD1 might be the D (6 bases). The V gene lost 4 bases and the J gene lost 4 bases, with 12 bases spanning the gap. From germline, CDR1 is SGHKS and CDR2 YYEKEE (reference sequence). The CDR3 runs to 14 residues. The CDR3 DNA reads as TGTGCCAGCAGCGTACTAACAGGGTACAATGAGCAGTTCTTC. Its protein product is CASSVLTGYNEQFF.

The genes are TRBV5-1 and TRBJ1-5; D might be TRBD1 (5 bases). Looked up from germline, CDR1 is SGHRS and CDR2 is YFSETQ. The CDR3 consists of 17 residues. V lost 2 bases to trimming and J lost 0 bases, with 15 bases between them. CDR3 bases: TGCGCCAGCAGCTTAACAGGCCCTAAATATAGCAATCAGCCCCAGCATTTT. Residues: CASSLTGPKYSNQPQHF. Full variable domain (outside the CDR3, taken from reference TRBV5-1 and TRBJ1-5): KAGVTQTPRYLIKTRGQQVTLSCSPISGHRSVSWYQQTPGQGLQFLFEYFSETQRNKGNFPGRFSGRQFSNSRSEMNVSTLELGDSALYLCASSLTGPKYSNQPQHFGDGTRLSIL.

The V call is TRBV10-2, the J call TRBJ1-4, with TRBD1 as a possible D gene (5 bases). The V end lost 6 bases, the J end lost 5 bases, and 19 bases lay between the germline ends. The V gene's germline CDR1 is WSHSY and CDR2 SAAADI. CDR3 size: 16 residues. In DNA form, the CDR3 reads TGCGCCAGCAGAAATTTGGGACTGCGGACGAATGAAAAACTGTTTTTT. Its protein is CASRNLGLRTNEKLFF.

Only a few counts were recorded for this clone. V usage is TRBV18 and J usage is TRBJ2-3, with D possibly being TRBD2 (6 bases). Trimming stripped 0 bases from V and 3 bases from J, with 13 bases between. CDR3 length: 16 residues. Germline V gene data show CDR1 as KGHSH and CDR2 as LQKENI. CDR3 region: CASSPPPGSATDTQYF. The CDR3 nucleotides read TGTGCCAGCTCACCACCACCCGGGAGTGCGACAGATACGCAGTATTTT.

The chain is built from TRBV5-1 and TRBJ1-1; D call uncertain. Germline V lookup: CDR1 SGHRS, CDR2 YFSETQ. The V end was cut by 0 bases, the J end by 0 bases, with 9 bases between. CDR3 size: 15 residues. CDR3 DNA: TGCGCCAGCAGCTTGGGGTCCGCCTTGAACACTGAAGCTTTCTTT. This translates into CASSLGSALNTEAFF.

The V call is TRBV3-1 (or the pseudogene TRBV3-2), the J call TRBJ2-3; D not certain. CDR1 is LGHDT, CDR2 YNNKEL, per germline (reference sequence). V was clipped by 0 bases and J by 0 bases, with 7 bases between them. The CDR3 extends over 15 amino acids. The chain's CDR3 is CASSQDAESTDTQYF. Written as DNA, the CDR3 is TGTGCCAGCAGCCAAGACGCGGAAAGCACAGATACGCAGTATTTT.

The chain combines TRBV19 with TRBJ1-2; no clear D. Trimming removed 7 bases at V and 5 bases at J, with 23 bases between. The CDR3 has 16 amino acids. Germline V gene lookup returns CDR1 LNHDA and CDR2 SQIVND (reference sequence). Here the CDR3 reads CASKGERGSSGYGYTF. CDR3 in DNA: TGTGCCAGTAAGGGAGAGAGAGGGAGTTCTGGATATGGCTACACCTTC.

This clone has just a few counts. The V call is TRBV12-3 or TRBV12-4, the J call TRBJ1-5, with D possibly being TRBD1 (5 bases). V lost 11 bases and J 4 bases, leaving 15 bases between the germline ends. This CDR3 has 13 amino acids. CDR3 DNA: TGTGCCGTATCAACAGGACTAAATCAGCCCCAGCATTTT. Residues: CAVSTGLNQPQHF.

The genes are TRBV4-1 and TRBJ2-7, with 8 positions matching TRBD2. This CDR3 contains 15 residues. Per germline, CDR1 MGHRA and CDR2 YSYEKL. V was pared by 5 bases and J by 2 bases, with 8 bases of the junction left unmatched. CDR3 bases: TGCGCCAGCAGCTTACGACTAGCGCCTACCTACGAGCAGTACTTC. Translated: CASSLRLAPTYEQYF.

This chain connects TRBV28 to TRBJ1-5; D unclear. V lost 5 bases to trimming and J lost 5 bases, with 10 bases between them. CDR1 MDHEN and CDR2 SYDVKM come from the germline V gene. The CDR3 totals 13 residues. This CDR3 reads CASSPDRDQPQHF. CDR3 DNA sequence: TGTGCCAGCAGTCCCGATCGAGATCAGCCCCAGCATTTT. Using reference TRBV28 and TRBJ1-5 for the parts outside the CDR3, the full variable domain is DVKVTQSSRYLVKRTGEKVFLECVQDMDHENMFWYRQDPGLGLRLIYFSYDVKMKEKGDIPEGYSVSREKKERFSLILESASTNQTSMYLCASSPDRDQPQHFGDGTRLSIL.

The rearrangement uses TRBV7-8 and TRBJ1-2; tentative D call: TRBD1 (5 bases). The CDR3 runs to 12 residues. Trimming shortened V by 5 bases and J by 2 bases, and 6 bases separated the two germline ends. Per germline, CDR1 SGHVS and CDR2 FQNEAQ. The CDR3 loop is CASSPGNYGYTF. As DNA, the CDR3 is TGTGCCAGCAGCCCAGGGAACTATGGCTACACCTTC.

V usage is TRBV11-2 and J usage is TRBJ1-3, with no clear D. The V gene's germline CDR1 is SGHAT and CDR2 FQNNGV. This CDR3 has 15 amino acids. V gave up 0 bases and J gave up 5 bases, with 11 bases separating them. CDR3 in amino acids: CASSLDQDRRNTIYF. The CDR3 bases are TGTGCCAGCAGCTTAGACCAGGACCGAAGAAACACCATATATTTT.

The J gene is TRBJ2-3, the V gene TRBV7-8; 7 nucleotides align to TRBD2. Trimming took 2 bases from V and 5 from J; bases not matched to a gene: 10. Germline values: CDR1 SGHVS, CDR2 FQNEAQ. This CDR3 is built from 16 residues. CDR3 loop: CASSLRRETRGDTQYF. Here the CDR3 DNA reads TGTGCCAGCAGCTTAAGGCGGGAGACGAGGGGAGATACGCAGTATTTT.

There are a few counts of this clone. This chain joins TRBV19 and TRBJ2-1; 9 bases fit TRBD2. The germline CDR1 and CDR2 sequences are LNHDA and SQIVND (reference sequence). Germline trimming cut 7 bases from V and 4 bases from J; bases unmatched to any gene: 5. The CDR3 extends over 14 amino acids. The CDR3 nucleotides are TGTGCCAGTACGATGGCGGGAGGGTACAATGAGCAGTTCTTC. Protein: CASTMAGGYNEQFF.

J is TRBJ2-7 and V is TRBV10-2; D might be TRBD1 or TRBD2, each matching 6 bases. The CDR3 length is 14 residues. CDR1 WSHSY and CDR2 SAAADI come from the germline V gene. Trimming removed 1 base at V and 4 bases at J, with 11 bases between. The CDR3 loop is CASSEWGAPYEQYF. The CDR3 coding sequence is TGCGCCAGCAGTGAGTGGGGGGCCCCGTACGAGCAGTACTTC.

The chain recombines TRBV28 with TRBJ1-1, with no clear D. Trimming shortened V by 2 bases and J by 6 bases, and 10 bases separated the two germline ends. CDR3 length equals 13 residues. Per the germline V gene, CDR1 is MDHEN and CDR2 is SYDVKM. As DNA, the CDR3 is TGTGCCAGCAGTTTAAACGGGAGGGCTGAAGCTTTCTTT. Encoded protein: CASSLNGRAEAFF.